This TCR beta chain was documented in a study of technical replicates of blood from a few donors. This CDR3 is built from 14 residues. With V trimmed by 4 bases and J by 2 bases, 5 bases remained unmatched. Germline V gene sequence: CDR1 SQVTM, CDR2 ANQGSEA. The table came from immunoSEQ multiplex PCR; TCRdb's copy has only in-frame clones and leaves some out. Here the sample spans 75,000 to 90,000 clones, 96% being singletons. Sequences were obtained from T cells isolated from PBMCs. The TCR originated in a human donor in good health. This chain connects TRBV29-1 to TRBJ2-1, with 7 bases that match TRBD1. Here the CDR3 DNA reads TGCAGCGTTGCAAGAGGGGGCCCCTACAATGAGCAGTTCTTC. It is translated as CSVARGGPYNEQFF.